Included here is one T cell receptor (beta chain) sequence, with context. Its antigen is not known. One end of the junction fails to match germline, which may point to a read error. Other DNA sequences in the same sample also yield this CDR3. Method: immunoSEQ multiplex PCR; TCRdb's copy keeps in-frame clones and lacks some. The sample has about 2 million clones; less than 95% are singletons. This entry is derived from a study of shared clonotypes between healthy human individuals. Study-wide results and limits: Collection of samples was limited to blood; tissue repertoires likely differ. On the whole, naive subsets had larger estimated richness than memory subsets had.

CD45RO-negative cells were positively selected for CCR7, leaving out terminally differentiated effector memory CD45RA+ cells. The germline CDR1 and CDR2 sequences are SSHAT and FNYEAQ (reference sequence). The CDR3 is 15 amino acids. Sequencing input: naive CD8+ T cells sorted from blood. This chain links TRBV7-7 with TRBJ2-3, with D possibly TRBD2 on 6 matching bases. The sequence was obtained from a man younger than 30 in good health. Written as DNA, the CDR3 is TGTGCTAGCAGCTTAGAGGCGGGACTCACAGATACGCAGTATTTT. This gives the protein CASSLEAGLTDTQYF.